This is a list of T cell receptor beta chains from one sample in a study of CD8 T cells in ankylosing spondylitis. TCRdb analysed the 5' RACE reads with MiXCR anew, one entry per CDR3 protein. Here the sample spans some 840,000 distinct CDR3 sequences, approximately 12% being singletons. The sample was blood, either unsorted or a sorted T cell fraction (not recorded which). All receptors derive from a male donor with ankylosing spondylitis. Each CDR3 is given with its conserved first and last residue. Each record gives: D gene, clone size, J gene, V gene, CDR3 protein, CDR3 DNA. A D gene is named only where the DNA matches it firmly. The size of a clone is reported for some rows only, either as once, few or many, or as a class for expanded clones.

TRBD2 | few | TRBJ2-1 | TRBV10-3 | CAITSGRVTNNEQFF | TGTGCCATCACCAGCGGGAGGGTGACCAACAATGAGCAGTTCTTC
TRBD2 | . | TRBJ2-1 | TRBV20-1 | CSARDGRGGRYNEQFF | TGCAGTGCTAGAGATGGACGGGGGGGCAGATACAATGAGCAGTTCTTC
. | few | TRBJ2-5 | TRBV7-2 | CASSLYPRNQETQYF | TGTGCCAGCAGCTTATACCCACGAAACCAAGAGACCCAGTACTTC
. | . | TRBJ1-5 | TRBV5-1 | CASSLTQGGGTPQHF | TGCGCCAGCAGCCTCACCCAAGGTGGGGGCACGCCCCAGCATTTT
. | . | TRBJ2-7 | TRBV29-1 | CSVVGRATYEQYF | TGCAGCGTTGTCGGGAGAGCGACCTACGAGCAGTACTTC
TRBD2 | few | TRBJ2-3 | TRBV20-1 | CSASSGGYTDTQYF | TGCAGTGCTTCCAGCGGGGGGTACACAGATACGCAGTATTTT
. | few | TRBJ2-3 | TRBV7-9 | CASTPPYF | TGTGCCAGCACCCCCCCGTATTTT
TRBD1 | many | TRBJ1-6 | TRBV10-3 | CAISELDRANSPLHF | TGTGCCATCAGTGAGCTGGACAGGGCGAATTCACCCCTCCACTTT
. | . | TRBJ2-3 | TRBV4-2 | CASSQPKLPRTDTQYF | TGTGCCAGCAGCCAACCTAAGTTACCTCGCACAGATACGCAGTATTTT
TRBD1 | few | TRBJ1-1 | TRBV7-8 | CASSLRDRGHRSTEAFF | TGTGCCAGCAGCCTCCGGGACAGGGGCCATAGAAGCACTGAAGCTTTCTTT
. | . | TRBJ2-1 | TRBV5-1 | CASSLEGGEVPNEQFF | TGCGCCAGCAGCTTGGAGGGGGGAGAGGTCCCCAATGAGCAGTTCTTC
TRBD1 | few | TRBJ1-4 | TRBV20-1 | CSARDRQGDEKLFF | TGCAGTGCTAGAGATCGACAGGGGGACGAAAAACTGTTTTTT
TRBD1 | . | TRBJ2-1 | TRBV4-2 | CASSQDVTGAYNEQFF | TGTGCCAGCAGCCAAGATGTGACAGGGGCTTACAATGAGCAGTTCTTC
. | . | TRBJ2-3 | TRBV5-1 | CASRPAWIGPRDTQYF | TGCGCCAGCAGACCGGCGTGGATAGGGCCGAGGGATACGCAGTATTTT
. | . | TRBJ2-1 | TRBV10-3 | CAIRTNSNWEQFF | TGTGCCATCAGAACAAATAGTAACTGGGAGCAGTTCTTC
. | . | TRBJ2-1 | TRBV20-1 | CSARDLRLAREQFF | TGCAGTGCTAGAGATCTGAGACTTGCGAGGGAGCAGTTCTTC
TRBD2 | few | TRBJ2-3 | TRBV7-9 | CASSSRLAGYTDTQYF | TGTGCCAGCAGCTCTCGACTAGCGGGGTACACAGATACGCAGTATTTT
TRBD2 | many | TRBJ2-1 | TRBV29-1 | CSVVIAGEGEQFF | TGCAGCGTTGTTATAGCGGGAGAAGGCGAGCAGTTCTTC
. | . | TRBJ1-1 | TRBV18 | CASSPSPTGSLEAFF | TGTGCCAGCTCACCCTCCCCCACGGGGAGCCTTGAAGCTTTCTTT
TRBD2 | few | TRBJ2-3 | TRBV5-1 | CASSSKGTSGTDTQYF | TGCGCCAGCAGCTCAAAAGGGACTAGCGGGACAGATACGCAGTATTTT
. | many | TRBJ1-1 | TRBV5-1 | CASSSRDSSTTEAFF | TGCGCCAGCAGCTCCCGGGACTCCTCCACCACTGAAGCTTTCTTT
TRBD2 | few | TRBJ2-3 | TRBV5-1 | CASSLASTSGGDTQYF | TGCGCCAGCAGCTTGGCCAGTACTAGCGGGGGAGATACGCAGTATTTT
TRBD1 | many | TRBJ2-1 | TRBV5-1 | CASSFITGTGAYNEQFF | TGCGCCAGCAGCTTTATTACCGGGACAGGAGCCTACAATGAGCAGTTCTTC
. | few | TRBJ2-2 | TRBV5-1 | CASSLGTIAGELFF | TGCGCCAGCAGCTTGGGGACTATTGCCGGGGAGCTGTTTTTT
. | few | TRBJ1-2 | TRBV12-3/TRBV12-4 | CASSPTWGYGYTF | TGTGCCAGCAGTCCGACTTGGGGATATGGCTACACCTTC
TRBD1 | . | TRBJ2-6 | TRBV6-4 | CAIRPGTGGFLAGANVLTF | TGTGCCATCAGACCCGGGACAGGGGGATTCTTGGCTGGGGCCAACGTCCTGACTTTC
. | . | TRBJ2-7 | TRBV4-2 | CASSQGILATYEQYF | TGTGCCAGCAGCCAAGGGATATTAGCTACCTACGAGCAGTACTTC
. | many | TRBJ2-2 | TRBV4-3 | CASSIWGTGELFF | TGCGCCAGCTCAATCTGGGGGACCGGGGAGCTGTTTTTT
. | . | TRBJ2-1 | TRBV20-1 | CSAGGGGLHNEQFF | TGCAGTGCTGGGGGCGGGGGACTCCACAATGAGCAGTTCTTC
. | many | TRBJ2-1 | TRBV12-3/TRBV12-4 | CASSFGPGGNEQFF | .
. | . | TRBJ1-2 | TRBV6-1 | CASRTGPPGGGYTF | TGTGCCAGCAGAACGGGACCCCCGGGAGGGGGCTACACCTTC
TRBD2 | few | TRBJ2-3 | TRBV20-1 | CSARDVWLAGGTDTQYF | TGCAGTGCTAGAGATGTTTGGCTAGCGGGAGGGACAGATACGCAGTATTTT
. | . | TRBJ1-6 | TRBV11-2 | CASSFPARGLPLHF | TGTGCCAGCAGCTTCCCGGCCAGGGGTTTACCCCTCCACTTT
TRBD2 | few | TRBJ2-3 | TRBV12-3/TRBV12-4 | CASSFDYSGAQYF | TGTGCCAGCAGTTTCGATTATAGCGGGGCCCAGTATTTT
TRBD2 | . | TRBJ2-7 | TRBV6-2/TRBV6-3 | CASSTSGRTLYEQYF | TGTGCCAGCAGCACTAGCGGGAGAACCCTCTACGAGCAGTACTTC
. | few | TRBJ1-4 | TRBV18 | CASSRQGGELKLFF | TGTGCCAGCTCACGGCAGGGTGGTGAGCTGAAACTGTTTTTT
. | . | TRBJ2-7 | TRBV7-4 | CASSFRTVLSYEQYF | TGTGCCAGCAGCTTCAGGACAGTCCTCTCCTACGAGCAGTACTTC
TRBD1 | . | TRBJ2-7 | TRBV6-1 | CASRVTGGWYGQYF | TGTGCCAGCAGAGTTACAGGGGGCTGGTACGGGCAGTACTTC
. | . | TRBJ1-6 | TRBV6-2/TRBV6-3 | CASSYRRVGDNSPLHF | TGTGCCAGCAGTTACCGGCGGGTCGGGGATAATTCACCCCTCCACTTT
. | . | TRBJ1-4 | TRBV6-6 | CASGPNEKLFF | TGTGCCAGCGGCCCTAATGAAAAACTGTTTTTT
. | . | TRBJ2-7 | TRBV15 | CATSAGFGGNEQYF | TGTGCCACCAGCGCCGGTTTTGGGGGGAACGAGCAGTACTTC
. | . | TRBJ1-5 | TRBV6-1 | CASKGHLRDQPQHF | TGTGCCAGCAAGGGACACCTCCGGGATCAGCCCCAGCATTTT
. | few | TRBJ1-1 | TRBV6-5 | CASSYPGRESNTEAFF | TGTGCCAGCAGTTACCCGGGAAGGGAGTCTAACACTGAAGCTTTCTTT
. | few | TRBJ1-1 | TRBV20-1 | CSARIVGALRPEEAFF | TGCAGTGCTAGAATTGTGGGGGCCCTTAGACCCGAAGAAGCTTTCTTT
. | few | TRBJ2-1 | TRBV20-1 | CSARGGEQFF | TGCAGTGCTAGAGGGGGGGAGCAGTTCTTC